Shown below are 3 T cell receptor beta chains from a single sample sequenced in a study of molecular identifiers for immune sequencing clone quantification. Using its own MiXCR run on the PCR reads, TCRdb lists one record per CDR3 protein. The repertoire holds 400,000 to 600,000 distinct CDR3 sequences, with around 23% as singletons. Source material: naive CD8+ T cells from blood, with Jurkat cell RNA spiked in. Subset reported: FACS-sorted CD8+CD4-CCR7+CD45RA+ naive T cells. The receptors were sampled from a human donor in good health. Some libraries in this study had Jurkat cell RNA spiked in.

In regard to this clonotype: The germline gene is not matched at one end of the junction; a read error may be the cause. V gene TRBV6-6 combines with J gene TRBJ1-1; 8 bases align to TRBD1. Germline V lookup: CDR1 MNHNY, CDR2 SVGAGI (reference sequence). This CDR3 is 16 amino acids long. Written as DNA, the CDR3 is TGTGCCAGCAGTATCGGACAGGGAAACATGAACACTGATGCTTTCTTT. It specifies CASSIGQGNMNTDAFF.

The CDR3 DNA follows: TGTGCCAGCAGTTTGGGCGGGACAGGGTACACAGATACGCAGTATTTT. It encodes CASSLGGTGYTDTQYF. This chain joins TRBV27 and TRBJ2-3; 9 bases line up with TRBD1. The CDR3 consists of 16 residues. Germline V lookup: CDR1 MNHEY, CDR2 SMNVEV (reference sequence). V trimming: 3 bases; J trimming: 2 bases; junction bases outside the gene matches: 6.

J is TRBJ2-7 and V is TRBV12-3 or TRBV12-4; D uncertain. The CDR3 has 15 residues. Trimming removed 6 bases at V and 1 base at J, with 16 bases between. The CDR3: CASSLAPRASYEQYF. CDR3 DNA: TGTGCCAGCAGCCTTGCCCCTAGGGCTTCCTACGAGCAGTACTTC.